This T cell receptor beta chain was identified during a study of blood T cell repertoires in COVID-19. In the study overall: Donors in the United States, Italy and Spain gave samples during acute or convalescent COVID-19. Nucleic acid was either cDNA or gDNA, and it came from T cells, B-cell-depleted T cells, or PBMCs.

V shed 3 bases and J 0 bases; nucleotides not matched to a gene: 6. Germline V CDR1 and CDR2: SGHRS, YFSETQ. The length of the CDR3 is 16 residues. Profiled with immunoSEQ multiplex PCR; TCRdb holds only in-frame clones, not every one. The sample carries 350,000 to 450,000 clones, 80% to 90% recorded once. Participants reported their clinical history, and cohort assignment relied on those reports. The recovered donors of Cohort 3 showed two negative PCRs, clearance, or symptom resolution. V and J are TRBV5-1 and TRBJ2-1, with 7 bases fitting TRBD2. Sequenced: PBMCs or T cells enriched from blood (not recorded which). This clonotype was sampled from a man younger than 45 who had recovered from COVID-19. The DNA of the CDR3 is TGCGCCAGCAGCTCCCTAGCGGTGAGCTCCTACAATGAGCAGTTCTTC. It codes for CASSSLAVSSYNEQFF.